This T cell receptor beta chain is drawn from a study of shared clonotypes between healthy human individuals. Trimming stripped 5 bases from V and 2 bases from J, with 14 bases between. CDR3 length: 15 amino acids. Germline lookup yields CDR1 SGHAT and CDR2 FQNNGV. Sequenced by immunoSEQ multiplex PCR; TCRdb stores in-frame clones only, minus some. This sample yields roughly 510,000 clones, of which around 79% are seen a single time; approximately 13% belongs to the top ten. The source is a woman between 35 and 50 years old in good health. Some clones in this sample may be carry-over from other donors' samples. The specimen sequenced was PBMCs. The genes are TRBV11-2 and TRBJ2-3, with D perhaps TRBD2 (6 bases). The CDR3 reads CASSQKEGLTDTQYF. In DNA, the CDR3 is TGTGCCAGCAGCCAAAAGGAGGGACTCACAGATACGCAGTATTTT.